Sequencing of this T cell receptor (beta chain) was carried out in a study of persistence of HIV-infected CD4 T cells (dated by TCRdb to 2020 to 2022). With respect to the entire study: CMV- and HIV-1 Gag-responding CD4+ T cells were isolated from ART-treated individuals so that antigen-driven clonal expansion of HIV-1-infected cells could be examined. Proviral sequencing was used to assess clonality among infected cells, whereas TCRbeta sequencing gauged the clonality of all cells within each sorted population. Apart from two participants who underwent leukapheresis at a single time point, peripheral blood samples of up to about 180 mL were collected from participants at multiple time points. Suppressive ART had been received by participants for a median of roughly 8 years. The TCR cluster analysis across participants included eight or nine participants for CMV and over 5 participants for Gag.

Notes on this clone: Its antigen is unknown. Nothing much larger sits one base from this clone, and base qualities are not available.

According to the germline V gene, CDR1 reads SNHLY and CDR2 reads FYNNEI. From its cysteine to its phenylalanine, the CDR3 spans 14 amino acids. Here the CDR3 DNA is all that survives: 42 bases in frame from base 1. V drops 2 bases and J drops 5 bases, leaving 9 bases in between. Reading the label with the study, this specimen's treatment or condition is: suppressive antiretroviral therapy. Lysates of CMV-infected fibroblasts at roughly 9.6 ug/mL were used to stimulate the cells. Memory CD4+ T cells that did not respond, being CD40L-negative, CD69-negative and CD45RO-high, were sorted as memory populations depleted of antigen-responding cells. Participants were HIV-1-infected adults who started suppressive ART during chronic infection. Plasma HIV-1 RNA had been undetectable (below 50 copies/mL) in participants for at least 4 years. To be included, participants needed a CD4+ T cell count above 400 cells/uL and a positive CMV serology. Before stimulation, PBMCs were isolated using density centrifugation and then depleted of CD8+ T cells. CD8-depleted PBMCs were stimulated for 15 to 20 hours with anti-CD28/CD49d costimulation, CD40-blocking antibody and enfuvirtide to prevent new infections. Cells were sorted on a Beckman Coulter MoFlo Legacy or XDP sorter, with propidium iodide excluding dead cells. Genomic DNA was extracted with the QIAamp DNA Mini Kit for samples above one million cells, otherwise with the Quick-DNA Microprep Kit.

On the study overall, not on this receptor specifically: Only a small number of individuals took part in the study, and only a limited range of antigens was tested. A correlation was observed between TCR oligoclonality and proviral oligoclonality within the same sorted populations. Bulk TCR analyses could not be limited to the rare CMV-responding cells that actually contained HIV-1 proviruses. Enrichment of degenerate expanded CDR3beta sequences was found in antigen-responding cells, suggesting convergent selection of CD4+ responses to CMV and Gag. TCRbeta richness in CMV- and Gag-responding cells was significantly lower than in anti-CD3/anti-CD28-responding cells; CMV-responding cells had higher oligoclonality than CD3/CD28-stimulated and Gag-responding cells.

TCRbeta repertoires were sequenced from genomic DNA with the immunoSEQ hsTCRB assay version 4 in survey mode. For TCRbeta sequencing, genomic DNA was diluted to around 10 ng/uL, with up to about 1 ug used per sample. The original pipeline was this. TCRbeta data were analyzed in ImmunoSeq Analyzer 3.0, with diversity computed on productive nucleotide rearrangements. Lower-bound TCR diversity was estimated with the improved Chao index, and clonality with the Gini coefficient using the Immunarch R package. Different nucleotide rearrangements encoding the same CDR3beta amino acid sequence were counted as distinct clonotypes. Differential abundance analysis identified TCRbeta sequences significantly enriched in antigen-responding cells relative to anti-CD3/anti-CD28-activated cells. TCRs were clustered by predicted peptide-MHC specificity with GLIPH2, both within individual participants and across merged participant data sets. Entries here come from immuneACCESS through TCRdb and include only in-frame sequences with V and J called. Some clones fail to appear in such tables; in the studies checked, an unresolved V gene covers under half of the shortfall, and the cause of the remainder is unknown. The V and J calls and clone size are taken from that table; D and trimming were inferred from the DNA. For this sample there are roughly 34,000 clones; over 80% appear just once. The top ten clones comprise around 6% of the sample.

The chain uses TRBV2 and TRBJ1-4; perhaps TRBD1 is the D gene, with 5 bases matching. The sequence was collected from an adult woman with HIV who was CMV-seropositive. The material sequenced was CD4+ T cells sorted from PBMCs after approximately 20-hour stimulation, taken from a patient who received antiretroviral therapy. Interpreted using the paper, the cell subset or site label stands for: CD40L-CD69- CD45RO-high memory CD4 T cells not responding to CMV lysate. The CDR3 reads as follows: CASSEQGRNEKLFF. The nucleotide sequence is TGTGCCAGCAGTGAACAGGGAAGGAATGAAAAACTGTTTTTT.